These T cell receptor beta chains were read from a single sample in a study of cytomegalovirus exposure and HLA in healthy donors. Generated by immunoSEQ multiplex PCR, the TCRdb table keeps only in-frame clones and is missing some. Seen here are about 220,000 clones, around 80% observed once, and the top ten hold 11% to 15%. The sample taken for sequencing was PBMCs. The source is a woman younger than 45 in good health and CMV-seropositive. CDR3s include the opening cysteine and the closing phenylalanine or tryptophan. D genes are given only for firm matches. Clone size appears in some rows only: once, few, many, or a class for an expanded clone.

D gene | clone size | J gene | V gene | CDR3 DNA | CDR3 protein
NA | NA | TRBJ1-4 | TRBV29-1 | TGCAGCGTTCCCGGGGGGAGCGTTGAAAAACTGTTTTTT | CSVPGGSVEKLFF
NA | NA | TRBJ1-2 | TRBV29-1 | TGCAGCGTTGAGGCCCGCTATGGCTACACCTTC | CSVEARYGYTF
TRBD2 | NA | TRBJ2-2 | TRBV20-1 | TGCAGTGCCGGACTAGCCGGGGAGCTGTTTTTT | CSAGLAGELFF
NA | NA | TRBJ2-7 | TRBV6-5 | TGTGCCAGCAGTTACACGGGGGGCGCGTCCTACGAGCAGTACTTC | CASSYTGGASYEQYF
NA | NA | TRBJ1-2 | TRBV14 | TGTGCCAGCAGAGCGGGATCCTTGTTTGGTGGCTACACCTTC | CASRAGSLFGGYTF
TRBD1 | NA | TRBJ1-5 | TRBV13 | TGTGCCAGCAGTGTAGGACAGGGGAATCAGCCCCAGCATTTT | CASSVGQGNQPQHF
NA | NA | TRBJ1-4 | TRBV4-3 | TGCGCCAGCAGCCCCGGCGGGGGCAGTGAAAAACTGTTTTTT | CASSPGGGSEKLFF
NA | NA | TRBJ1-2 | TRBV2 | TGTGCCAGGAGTCACCCAAGACAAGATTTTGGTGGCTACACCTTC | CARSHPRQDFGGYTF
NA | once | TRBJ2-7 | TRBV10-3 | TGTGCCATCGGCCGGAGCTCCTACGAGCAGTACTTC | CAIGRSSYEQYF
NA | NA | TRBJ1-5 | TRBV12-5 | TGTGCTAGTGGGAGGGGTAGCAATCAGCCCCAGCATTTT | CASGRGSNQPQHF
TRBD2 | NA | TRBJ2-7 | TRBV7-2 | TGTGCCAGCAGCCGGGGGGACCTCGCCTACGAGCAGTACTTC | CASSRGDLAYEQYF
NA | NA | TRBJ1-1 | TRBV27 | TGTGCCAGCAGTCCGGACGGGGTGAACACTGAAGCTTTCTTT | CASSPDGVNTEAFF
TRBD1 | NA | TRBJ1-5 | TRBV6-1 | TGTGCCAGCATGTTCGACAGGGGAAATGATCAGCCCCAGCATTTT | CASMFDRGNDQPQHF
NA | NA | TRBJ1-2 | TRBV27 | TGTGCCAGCAGCGTTCAGGGGATTGGTAACTATGGCTACACCTTC | CASSVQGIGNYGYTF
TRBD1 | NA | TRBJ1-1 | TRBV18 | TGTGCCAGCTCACCCGGACAGGGTTTTGACACTGAAGCTTTCTTT | CASSPGQGFDTEAFF
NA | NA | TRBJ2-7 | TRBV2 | TGTGCCAGCGAACCTCGGGGGGCCGAGCAGTACTTC | CASEPRGAEQYF
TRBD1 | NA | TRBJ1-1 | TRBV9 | TGTGCCAGCAGCGCGGGACAGGGGATTGAAGCTTTCTTT | CASSAGQGIEAFF
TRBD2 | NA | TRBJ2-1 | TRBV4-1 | TGCGCCAGCAGCCAAGTAGCGGGACCCTACAATGAGCAGTTCTTC | CASSQVAGPYNEQFF
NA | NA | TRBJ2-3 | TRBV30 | TGTGCCTGGAAGGGGGGAGGCACAGATACGCAGTATTTT | CAWKGGGTDTQYF
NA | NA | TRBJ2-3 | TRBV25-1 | TGTGCCAGCAAGGCTGGCACAGATACGCAGTATTTT | CASKAGTDTQYF
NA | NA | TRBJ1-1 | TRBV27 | TGTGCCAGCCGAGGACCGGAAGCTTTCTTT | CASRGPEAFF
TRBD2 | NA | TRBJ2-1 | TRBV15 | TGTGCCACCAGCAGGAGGGGGGGAGGGCTAGCGGGAGGCTCCTACAATGAGCAGTTCTTC | CATSRRGGGLAGGSYNEQFF
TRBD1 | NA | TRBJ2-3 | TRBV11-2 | TGTGCCAGCAGCTCTCCTCGAGAACAGGGGAGCGGCACAGATACGCAGTATTTT | CASSSPREQGSGTDTQYF
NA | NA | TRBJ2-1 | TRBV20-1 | TGCAGTGCTCCCGGACAGTGGGAGCAGTTCTTC | CSAPGQWEQFF
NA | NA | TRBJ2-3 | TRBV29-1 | TGCAGCGTTAGATTTATGGAGAGCACAGATACGCAGTATTTT | CSVRFMESTDTQYF
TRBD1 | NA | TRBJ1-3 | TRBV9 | TGTGCCAGCAGCGTATTGGACAGGGGTGGAAACACCATATATTTT | CASSVLDRGGNTIYF
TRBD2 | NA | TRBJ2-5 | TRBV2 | TGTGCCAGCACCATAGCGGGGATCTTCCTAAAGTACCAAGAGACCCAGTACTTC | CASTIAGIFLKYQETQYF
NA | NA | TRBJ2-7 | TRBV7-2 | TGTGCCAGCAGCCTGTGGGACGGCTACGAGCAGTACTTC | CASSLWDGYEQYF
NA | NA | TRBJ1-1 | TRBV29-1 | TGCAGCGTTGATCTCCGGTGGAGCATGAACACTGAAGCTTTCTTT | CSVDLRWSMNTEAFF
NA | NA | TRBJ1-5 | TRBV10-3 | TGTGCCACTACCGCGGGGCTAGGGAGGGGAGGCAATCAGCCCCAGCATTTT | CATTAGLGRGGNQPQHF
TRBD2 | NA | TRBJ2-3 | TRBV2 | TGTGCCAGAGAGGGACTAGCAGATACGCAGTATTTT | CAREGLADTQYF
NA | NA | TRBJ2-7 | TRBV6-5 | TGTGCCAGCAGTTACTCGACTACCGAGCCGGCCTACGAGCAGTACTTC | CASSYSTTEPAYEQYF
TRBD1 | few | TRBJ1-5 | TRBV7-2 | TGTGCCAGCAGCTTGATCGGACAGGGAGGTCAGCCCCAGCATTTT | CASSLIGQGGQPQHF
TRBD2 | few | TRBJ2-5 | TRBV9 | TGTGCCAGCAGCGCACTAGCGGGAGCTTCAGAGACCCAGTACTTC | CASSALAGASETQYF
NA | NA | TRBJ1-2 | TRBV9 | TGTGCCAGCAGCGGCTGGGAGGCAGGGCACTATGGCTACACCTTC | CASSGWEAGHYGYTF
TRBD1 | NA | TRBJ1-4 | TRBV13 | TGTGCCAGCAGCTTTAGGGGGGGGGACAGGGCGGAAAAACTGTTTTTT | CASSFRGGDRAEKLFF
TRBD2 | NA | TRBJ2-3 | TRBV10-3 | TGTGCCATCAGCGGGACTAGCGGGAATTTTATAGATACGCAGTATTTT | CAISGTSGNFIDTQYF
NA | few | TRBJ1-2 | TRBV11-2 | TGTGCCAGCAGCCCGCGGACAGTGTATGGCTACACCTTC | CASSPRTVYGYTF
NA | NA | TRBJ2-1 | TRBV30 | TGTGCCTTATACTCCGGGACTCCCAATGAGCAGTTCTTC | CALYSGTPNEQFF
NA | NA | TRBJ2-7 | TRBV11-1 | TGTGCCAGCAGCTTAGACAGGGTCCGCGAGCAGTACTTC | CASSLDRVREQYF
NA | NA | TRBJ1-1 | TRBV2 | TGTGCCTCGGTTGGGCAGAACACTGAAGCTTTCTTT | CASVGQNTEAFF
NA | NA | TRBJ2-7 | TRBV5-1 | TGCGCCAGCAGTAAAAGAGAAGACCGGGACTCCTACGAGCAGTACTTC | CASSKREDRDSYEQYF
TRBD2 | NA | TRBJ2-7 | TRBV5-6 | TGTGCCAGCAGCCCAGGGCGCGGGAGTTTTTACGAGCAGTACTTC | CASSPGRGSFYEQYF
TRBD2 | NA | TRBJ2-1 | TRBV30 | TGTGCCTGGAGTGTACGTCTAGCGGGCCTCACCGACAATGAGCAGTTCTTC | CAWSVRLAGLTDNEQFF
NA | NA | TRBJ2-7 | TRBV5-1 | TGCGCCAGCAGCTTGGTGCCCTACGAGCAGTACTTC | CASSLVPYEQYF
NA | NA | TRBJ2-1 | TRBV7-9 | TGTGCCAGCAGCCAGGACGCAGGGAGGCAAGGTGAGCAGTTCTTC | CASSQDAGRQGEQFF
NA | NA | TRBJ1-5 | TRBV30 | TGTGCCTGGAGTGTAGCCCAAGATCAGCCCCAGCATTTT | CAWSVAQDQPQHF
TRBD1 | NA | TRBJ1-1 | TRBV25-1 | TGTGCCAGCAGTGGGACAGGGGGCGCTTTTGACGCTTTCTTT | CASSGTGGAFDAFF
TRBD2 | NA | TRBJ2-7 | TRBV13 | TGTGCCAGCAGCACCCGGACTAGCGGGAGACCCGGGGATGAGCAGTACTTC | CASSTRTSGRPGDEQYF
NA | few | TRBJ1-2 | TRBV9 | TGTGCCAGCAGCGTCGGGGGCTCTTATGGCTACACCTTC | CASSVGGSYGYTF
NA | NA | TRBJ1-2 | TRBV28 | TGTGCCAGCCTGACCCTAGAGGACTATGGCTACACCTTC | CASLTLEDYGYTF
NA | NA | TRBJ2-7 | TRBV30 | TGTGCCTGGGGGGGGTCCCACGGCGAGCAGTACTTC | CAWGGSHGEQYF
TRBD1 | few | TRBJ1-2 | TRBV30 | TGTGCCTGGAGTGTATTGGGGCAGGGGGCAATTGGCTACACCTTC | CAWSVLGQGAIGYTF
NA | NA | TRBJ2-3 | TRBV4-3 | TGCGCCAGCAGCCGTGGGAGGACGGGGACCACAGATACGCAGTATTTT | CASSRGRTGTTDTQYF
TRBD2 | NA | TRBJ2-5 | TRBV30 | TGTGCCTGGGGAAGCGGGGTCATACAAGAGACCCAGTACTTC | CAWGSGVIQETQYF